This entry describes one T cell receptor (beta chain). The table came from immunoSEQ multiplex PCR; TCRdb's copy has only in-frame clones and leaves some out. The top ten clones hold around 0.88% of a sample with 190,000 or so clones, around nine tenths of them seen once. The CDR3 is 17 residues long. Germline values: CDR1 KGHDR, CDR2 SFDVKD. The J segment lost 8 bases and the V segment lost 3 bases, leaving 13 bases of the junction unmatched. The data originate from a study of blood T cell repertoires in COVID-19. Across the study: Sample material is recorded as cDNA or gDNA derived from T cells, B-cell-depleted T cells, or PBMCs.

The sample comprised peripheral blood. The gene calls are TRBV24-1 and TRBJ2-3; 10 bases line up with TRBD2. The clonotype originates from a woman aged 18 to 35 who had recovered from COVID-19. In nucleotides, the CDR3 is TGTGCCACCAGTGATCCCGGGGCTAGCGGGGGAGTCGCTACGCAGTATTTT. Translation: CATSDPGASGGVATQYF.